Following are 8 T cell receptor beta chains from one sample sequenced in a study of cytomegalovirus exposure and HLA in healthy donors. Primers for the PCR totalled 60 Vbeta and 13 Jbeta. Sequencing was performed with immunoSEQ multiplex PCR; in TCRdb, only in-frame clones are kept and a portion is missing. Among over 100,000 clones listed, about four fifths were seen once. Sequenced material: PBMCs. These TCRs come from a man between 25 and 39 years old in good health and CMV-seronegative.

The CDR3 nucleotides are TGTGCCAGCGGGCAGACAGGGTACGGGGCCAACGTCCTGACTTTC. Translated: CASGQTGYGANVLTF. The rearrangement uses TRBV28 and TRBJ2-6, with 7 bases identical to TRBD1. The germline gives CDR1 MDHEN, CDR2 SYDVKM. The trim removed 8 bases at V and 4 bases at J, leaving 8 bases unmatched. This CDR3 has 15 amino acids.

The chain joins TRBV7-2 to TRBJ2-7; TRBD1 aligns across 11 bases. Germline CDR1 SGHTA, CDR2 FQGNSA. This CDR3 is 15 amino acids long. Losses at the gene ends were 3 bases for V and 2 bases for J; bases not matched to a gene: 3. The CDR3 DNA reads TGTGCCAGCAGCTTGGGGACAGGGGGTACCTACGAGCAGTACTTC. This sequence encodes CASSLGTGGTYEQYF.

In DNA form, the CDR3 reads TGCGCCAGCAGCCCTTGGGGGCAGGTTACCTACGAGCAGTACTTC. This sequence encodes CASSPWGQVTYEQYF. This rearrangement joins TRBV4-1 to TRBJ2-7; maybe TRBD1 (6 bases). V lost 4 bases to trimming and J lost 2 bases, with 15 bases between them. Per the germline V gene, CDR1 is MGHRA and CDR2 is YSYEKL. The CDR3 covers 15 residues.

This chain connects TRBV2 to TRBJ2-7, with D unresolved. The CDR3 extends over 16 amino acids. V was shortened by 5 bases and J by 0 bases, with 17 bases between the two germline ends. Germline loops: CDR1 SNHLY, CDR2 FYNNEI. CDR3 in amino acids: CASSPGVAAHSYEQYF. The CDR3 nucleotides are TGTGCCAGCAGTCCCGGTGTGGCGGCCCACTCCTACGAGCAGTACTTC. The full variable domain, its missing parts supplied by reference TRBV2 and TRBJ2-7, is EPEVTQTPSHQVTQMGQEVILRCVPISNHLYFYWYRQILGQKVEFLVSFYNNEISEKSEIFDDQFSVERPDGSNFTLKIRSTKLEDSAMYFCASSPGVAAHSYEQYFGPGTRLTVT.

This rearrangement joins TRBV29-1 to TRBJ1-2; D is unresolved. This CDR3 comprises 10 residues. V shed 3 bases and J shed 7 bases, with 6 bases lying between them. CDR1 SQVTM and CDR2 ANQGSEA come from the germline V gene. The CDR3 DNA follows: TGCAGCGTTGACCGGAGTGGCTACACCTTC. It encodes CSVDRSGYTF.

Turning to this clone: Other DNA sequences from this sample encode an identical CDR3 as well. The chain uses TRBV7-9 and TRBJ2-5, with a weak D call TRBD1 (6 bases). Germline V gene lookup returns CDR1 SEHNR and CDR2 FQNEAQ (reference sequence). Trimming shortened V by 5 bases and J by 7 bases, and 14 bases separated the two germline ends. This CDR3 region has 13 residues. The chain's CDR3 is CASSLRDKGTQYF. CDR3 coding DNA: TGTGCCAGCAGCCTACGGGACAAGGGGACCCAGTACTTC.

The chain is built from TRBV28 and TRBJ2-7; TRBD2 might be the D (6 bases). V was pared by 7 bases and J by 0 bases, with 10 bases between. CDR3 length equals 13 residues. Per the germline V gene, CDR1 is MDHEN and CDR2 is SYDVKM. The CDR3 nucleotides are TGTGCCAGCAATCGCGGGACCTCCTACGAGCAGTACTTC. Translating it yields CASNRGTSYEQYF.

The chain links TRBV29-1 to TRBJ2-1; D possibly corresponds to TRBD2 (6 bases). CDR1 is SQVTM and CDR2 is ANQGSEA in the germline V gene. The CDR3 length is 16 residues. With 1 base removed from V and 3 bases from J, the gap between germline ends came to 16 bases. CDR3 in DNA: TGCAGCGTTGAAGCCCCAAACGCGGGGCGCTACAATGAGCAGTTCTTC. As protein: CSVEAPNAGRYNEQFF.